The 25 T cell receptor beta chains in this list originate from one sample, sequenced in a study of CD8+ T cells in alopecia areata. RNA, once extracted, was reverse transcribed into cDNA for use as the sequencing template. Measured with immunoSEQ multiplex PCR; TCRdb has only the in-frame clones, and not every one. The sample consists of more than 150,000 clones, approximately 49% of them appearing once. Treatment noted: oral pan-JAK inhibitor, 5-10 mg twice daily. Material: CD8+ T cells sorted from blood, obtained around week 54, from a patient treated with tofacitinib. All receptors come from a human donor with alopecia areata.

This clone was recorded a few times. The CDR3 sequence: CASQGRGDSPLHF. The CDR3 nucleotides read TGTGCCAGCCAAGGGAGGGGGGATTCACCCCTCCACTTT. This rearrangement joins TRBV9 to TRBJ1-6; a possible D gene is TRBD1 (6 bases). V lost 7 bases and J 8 bases, leaving 13 bases between the germline ends. The V gene's germline CDR1 is SGDLS and CDR2 YYNGEE. There are 13 residues in the CDR3.

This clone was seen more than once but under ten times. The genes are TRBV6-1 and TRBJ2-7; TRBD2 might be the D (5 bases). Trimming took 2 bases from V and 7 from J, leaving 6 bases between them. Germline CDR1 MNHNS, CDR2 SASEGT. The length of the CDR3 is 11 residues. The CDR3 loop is CASSEPGEQYF. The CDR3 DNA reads TGTGCCAGCAGTGAACCGGGAGAGCAGTACTTC.

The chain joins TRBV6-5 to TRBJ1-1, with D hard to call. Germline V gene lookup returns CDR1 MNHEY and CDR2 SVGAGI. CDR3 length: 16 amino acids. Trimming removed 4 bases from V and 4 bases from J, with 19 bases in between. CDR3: CASSFSRRAMATEAFF. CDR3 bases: TGTGCCAGCAGTTTTAGCAGGCGGGCTATGGCCACTGAAGCTTTCTTT.

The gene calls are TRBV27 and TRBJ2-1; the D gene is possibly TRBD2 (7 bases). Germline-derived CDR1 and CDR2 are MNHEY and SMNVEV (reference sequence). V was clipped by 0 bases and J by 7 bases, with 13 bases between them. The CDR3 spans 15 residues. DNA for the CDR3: TGTGCCAGCAGTTTATCTAGGGAGGGGGAAAATGAGCAGTTCTTC. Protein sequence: CASSLSREGENEQFF.

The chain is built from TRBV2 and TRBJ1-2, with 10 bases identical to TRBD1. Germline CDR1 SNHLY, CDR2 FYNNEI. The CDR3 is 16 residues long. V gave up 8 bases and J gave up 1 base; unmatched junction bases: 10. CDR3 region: CASLRPGQGINYGYTF. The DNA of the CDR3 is TGTGCCAGCCTAAGGCCGGGACAGGGGATTAACTATGGCTACACCTTC. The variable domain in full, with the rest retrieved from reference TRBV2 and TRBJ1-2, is EPEVTQTPSHQVTQMGQEVILRCVPISNHLYFYWYRQILGQKVEFLVSFYNNEISEKSEIFDDQFSVERPDGSNFTLKIRSTKLEDSAMYFCASLRPGQGINYGYTFGSGTRLTVV.

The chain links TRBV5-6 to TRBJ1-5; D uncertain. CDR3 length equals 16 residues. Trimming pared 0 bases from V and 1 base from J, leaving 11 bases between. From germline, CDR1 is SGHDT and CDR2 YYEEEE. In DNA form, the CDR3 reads TGTGCCAGCAGCTTGGGGGCCAATGGAAGCAATCAGCCCCAGCATTTT. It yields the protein CASSLGANGSNQPQHF.

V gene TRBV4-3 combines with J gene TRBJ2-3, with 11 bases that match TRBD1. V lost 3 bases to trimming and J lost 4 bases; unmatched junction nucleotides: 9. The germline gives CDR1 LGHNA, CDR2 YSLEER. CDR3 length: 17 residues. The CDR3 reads CASSQRGTGGTADTQYF. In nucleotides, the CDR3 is TGCGCCAGCAGCCAGAGGGGGACAGGGGGAACTGCAGATACGCAGTATTTT.

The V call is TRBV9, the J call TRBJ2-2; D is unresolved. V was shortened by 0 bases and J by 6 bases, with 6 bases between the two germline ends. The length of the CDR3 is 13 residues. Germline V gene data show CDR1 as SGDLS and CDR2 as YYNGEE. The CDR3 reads CASSVGGSGELFF. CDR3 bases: TGTGCCAGCAGCGTAGGTGGCTCCGGGGAGCTGTTTTTT. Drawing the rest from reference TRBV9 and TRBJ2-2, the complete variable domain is DSGVTQTPKHLITATGQRVTLRCSPRSGDLSVYWYQQSLDQGLQFLIQYYNGEERAKGNILERFSAQQFPDLHSELNLSSLELGDSALYFCASSVGGSGELFFGEGSRLTVL.

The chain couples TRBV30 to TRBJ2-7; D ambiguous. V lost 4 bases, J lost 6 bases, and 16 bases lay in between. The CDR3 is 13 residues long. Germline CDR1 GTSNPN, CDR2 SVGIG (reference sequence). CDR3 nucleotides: TGTGCCTGGACAGGAGCCAACCTAGGCGAGCAGTACTTC. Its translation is CAWTGANLGEQYF.

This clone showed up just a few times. The CDR3 nucleotides are TGTGCCTGGACTACCGGGACAGGGGGCGTTGAGACCCAGTACTTC. Amino acids: CAWTTGTGGVETQYF. V gene TRBV30 combines with J gene TRBJ2-5, with TRBD1 identical over 12 bases. Germline CDR1 and CDR2: GTSNPN and SVGIG (reference sequence). This CDR3 is built from 15 residues. V dropped 4 bases and J dropped 5; count of bases not matched to a gene: 8.

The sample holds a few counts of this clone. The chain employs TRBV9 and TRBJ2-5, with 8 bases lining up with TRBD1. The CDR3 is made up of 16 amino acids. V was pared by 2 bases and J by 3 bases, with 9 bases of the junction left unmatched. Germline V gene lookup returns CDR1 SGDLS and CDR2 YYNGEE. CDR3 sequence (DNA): TGTGCCAGCAGCGTGGCCTCAGGGGGCGCGGAAGAGACCCAGTACTTC. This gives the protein CASSVASGGAEETQYF.

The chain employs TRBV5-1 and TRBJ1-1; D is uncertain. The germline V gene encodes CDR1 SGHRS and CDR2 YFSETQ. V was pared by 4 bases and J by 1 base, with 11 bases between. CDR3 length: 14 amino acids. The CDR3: CASSPRGENTEAFF. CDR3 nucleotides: TGCGCCAGCAGCCCTAGAGGAGAGAACACTGAAGCTTTCTTT. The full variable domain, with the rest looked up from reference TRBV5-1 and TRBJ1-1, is KAGVTQTPRYLIKTRGQQVTLSCSPISGHRSVSWYQQTPGQGLQFLFEYFSETQRNKGNFPGRFSGRQFSNSRSEMNVSTLELGDSALYLCASSPRGENTEAFFGQGTRLTVV.

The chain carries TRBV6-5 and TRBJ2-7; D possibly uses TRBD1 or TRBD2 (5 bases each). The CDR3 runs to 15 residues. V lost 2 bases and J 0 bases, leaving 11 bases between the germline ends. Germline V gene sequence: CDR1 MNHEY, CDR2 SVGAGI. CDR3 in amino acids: CASSYEGSASYEQYF. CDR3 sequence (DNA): TGTGCCAGCAGTTACGAGGGGAGTGCCTCCTACGAGCAGTACTTC.

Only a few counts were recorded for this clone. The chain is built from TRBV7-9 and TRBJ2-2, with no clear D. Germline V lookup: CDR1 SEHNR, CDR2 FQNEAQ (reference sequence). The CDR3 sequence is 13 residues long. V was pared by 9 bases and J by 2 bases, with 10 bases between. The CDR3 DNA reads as TGTGCCAGGAGACCGCCAAACACCGGGGAGCTGTTTTTT. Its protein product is CARRPPNTGELFF.

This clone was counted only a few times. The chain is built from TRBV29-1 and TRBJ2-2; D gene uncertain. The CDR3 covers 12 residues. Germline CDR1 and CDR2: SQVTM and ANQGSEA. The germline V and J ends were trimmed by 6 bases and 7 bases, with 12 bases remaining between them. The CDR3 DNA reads TGCAGCGTGACTGGTCCCCTCGGGGAGCTGTTTTTT. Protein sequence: CSVTGPLGELFF.

Here the CDR3 DNA reads TGCGCCAGCAGCCAAGATCGGACCAGTAACTATGGCTACACCTTC. It codes for CASSQDRTSNYGYTF. The chain is built from TRBV4-1 and TRBJ1-2; D remains unclear. The V end lost 0 bases, the J end lost 1 base, and 9 bases lay between the germline ends. Germline CDR1 and CDR2: MGHRA and YSYEKL. CDR3 length: 15 residues.

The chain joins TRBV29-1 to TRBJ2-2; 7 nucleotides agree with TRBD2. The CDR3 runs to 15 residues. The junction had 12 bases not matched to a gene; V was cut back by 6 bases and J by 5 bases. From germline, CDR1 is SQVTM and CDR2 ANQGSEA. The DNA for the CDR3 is TGCAGCGTAGAGAGCGGGGCCTGGGGTACCGGGGAGCTGTTTTTT. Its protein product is CSVESGAWGTGELFF.

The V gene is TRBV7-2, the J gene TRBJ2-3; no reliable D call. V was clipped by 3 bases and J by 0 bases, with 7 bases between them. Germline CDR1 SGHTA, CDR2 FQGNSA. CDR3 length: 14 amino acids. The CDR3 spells CASSFRQSTDTQYF. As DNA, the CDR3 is TGTGCCAGCAGCTTCCGGCAGAGCACAGATACGCAGTATTTT.

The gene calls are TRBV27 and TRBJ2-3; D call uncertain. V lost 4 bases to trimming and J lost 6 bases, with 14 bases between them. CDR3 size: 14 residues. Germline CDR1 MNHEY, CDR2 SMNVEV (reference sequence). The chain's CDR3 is CASSSLLGRDTQYF. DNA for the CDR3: TGTGCCAGCAGTTCTCTCTTAGGGCGGGATACGCAGTATTTT.

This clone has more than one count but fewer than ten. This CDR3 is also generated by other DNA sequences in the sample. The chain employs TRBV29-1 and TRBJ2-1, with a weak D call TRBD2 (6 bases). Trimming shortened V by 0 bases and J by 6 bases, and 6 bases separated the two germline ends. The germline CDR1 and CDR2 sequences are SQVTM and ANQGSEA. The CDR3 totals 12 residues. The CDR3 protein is CSVEEGGNEQFF. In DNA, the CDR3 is TGCAGCGTTGAAGAGGGAGGCAATGAGCAGTTCTTC.

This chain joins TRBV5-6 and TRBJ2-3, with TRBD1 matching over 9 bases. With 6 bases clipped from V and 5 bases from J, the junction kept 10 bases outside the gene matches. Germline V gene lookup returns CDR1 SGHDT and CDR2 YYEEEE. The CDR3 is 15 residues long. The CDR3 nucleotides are TGTGCCAGCAAAGGATGGACAGGGGTTAGAGATACGCAGTATTTT. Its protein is CASKGWTGVRDTQYF.

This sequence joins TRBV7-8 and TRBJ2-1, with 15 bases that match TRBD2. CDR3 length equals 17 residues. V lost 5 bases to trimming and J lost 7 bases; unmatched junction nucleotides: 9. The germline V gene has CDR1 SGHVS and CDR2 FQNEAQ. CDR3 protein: CASSPGLAGGRENEQFF. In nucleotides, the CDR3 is TGTGCCAGCAGCCCTGGACTAGCGGGGGGGCGGGAGAATGAGCAGTTCTTC.

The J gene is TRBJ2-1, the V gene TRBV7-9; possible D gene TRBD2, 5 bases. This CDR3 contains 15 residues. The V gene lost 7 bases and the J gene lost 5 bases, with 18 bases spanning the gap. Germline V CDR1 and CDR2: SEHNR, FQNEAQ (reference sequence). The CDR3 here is CASNRVGGRDNEQFF. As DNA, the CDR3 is TGTGCCAGCAACCGAGTGGGCGGGCGGGACAATGAGCAGTTCTTC.

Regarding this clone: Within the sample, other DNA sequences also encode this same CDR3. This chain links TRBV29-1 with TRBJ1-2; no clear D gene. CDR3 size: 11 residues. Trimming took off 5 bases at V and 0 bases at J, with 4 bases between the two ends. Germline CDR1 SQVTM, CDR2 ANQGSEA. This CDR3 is CSVRSNYGYTF. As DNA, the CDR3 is TGCAGCGTTAGATCTAACTATGGCTACACCTTC.

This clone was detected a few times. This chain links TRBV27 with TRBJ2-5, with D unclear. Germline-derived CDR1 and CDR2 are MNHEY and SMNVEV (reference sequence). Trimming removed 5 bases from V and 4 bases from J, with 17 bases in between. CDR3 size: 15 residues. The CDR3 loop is CASSLLASLGETQYF. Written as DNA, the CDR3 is TGTGCCAGCAGTCTACTTGCCTCGTTAGGAGAGACCCAGTACTTC.